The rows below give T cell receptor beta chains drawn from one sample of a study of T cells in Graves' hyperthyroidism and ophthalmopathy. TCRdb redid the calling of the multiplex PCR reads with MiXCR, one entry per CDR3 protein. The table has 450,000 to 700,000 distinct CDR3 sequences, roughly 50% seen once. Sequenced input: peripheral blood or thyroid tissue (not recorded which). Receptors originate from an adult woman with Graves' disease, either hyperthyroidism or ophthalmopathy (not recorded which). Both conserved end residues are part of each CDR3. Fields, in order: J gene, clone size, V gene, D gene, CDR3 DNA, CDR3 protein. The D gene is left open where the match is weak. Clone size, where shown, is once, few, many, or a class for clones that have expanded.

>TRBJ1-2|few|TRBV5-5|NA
TGTGCCAGCAGCTTGGCTGCTAACTATGGCTACACCTTC
CASSLAANYGYTF
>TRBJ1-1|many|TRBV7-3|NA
TGTGCCAGCAGCGTGGACGGGAACACTGAAGCTTTCTTT
CASSVDGNTEAFF
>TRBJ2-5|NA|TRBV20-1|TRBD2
TGCAGTGCTCCTCTAGGACTAGCGGGAGTGAGTCTCTTC
CSAPLGLAGVSLF
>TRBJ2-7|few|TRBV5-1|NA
TGCGCCAGCAGGGAGGGGTTGGGCGCTCGCTACGAGCAGTACTTC
CASREGLGARYEQYF
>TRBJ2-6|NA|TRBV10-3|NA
TGTGCCATCTGGAGGGGATCTGGGGCCAACGTCCTGACTTTC
CAIWRGSGANVLTF
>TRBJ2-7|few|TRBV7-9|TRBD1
TGTGCCAGCAGTTTATACGGGAGATGGGGACAGGTGGGTTACGAGCAGTACTTC
CASSLYGRWGQVGYEQYF
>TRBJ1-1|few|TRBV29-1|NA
TGCAGCGTTGAAGATCGGGCAAGGAACACTGAAGCTTTCTTT
CSVEDRARNTEAFF
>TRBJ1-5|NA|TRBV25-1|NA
TGTGCCGAGGTAGTGGGAAGTCATCAGCCCCAGCATTTT
CAEVVGSHQPQHF
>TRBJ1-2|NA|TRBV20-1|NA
TGCAGTGCTAGAGATGCGCGCATGGTCTACACCTTC
CSARDARMVYTF
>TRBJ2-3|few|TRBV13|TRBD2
TGTGCCAGCGCAGCGGGAGGAGATACGCAGTATTTT
CASAAGGDTQYF
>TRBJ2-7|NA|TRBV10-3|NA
TGTGCCAGCAGCCACCCCGGGACGCAAACGGGGGAGCAGTACTTC
CASSHPGTQTGEQYF
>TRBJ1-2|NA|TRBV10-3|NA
TGTGCCATCAGGGAGGGGACTAGCGTTAGCTACACCTTC
CAIREGTSVSYTF
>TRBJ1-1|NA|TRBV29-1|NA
TGCAGCCCGCCGACAGGAGAGAACACTGAAGCTTTCTTT
CSPPTGENTEAFF
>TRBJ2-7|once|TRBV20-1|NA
TGCAGTGCCGAGACCGCCGGGACTCTGACCTACGAGCAGTACTTC
CSAETAGTLTYEQYF
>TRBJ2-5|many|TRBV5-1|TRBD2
TGCGCCAGCAGCTCCCTAGGGGCGGGAGGGCCAGAGACCCAGTACTTC
CASSSLGAGGPETQYF
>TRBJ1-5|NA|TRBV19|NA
TGTGCTAGGTCCCCCGGGCGCCTAGATCAGCCCCAGCATTTT
CARSPGRLDQPQHF
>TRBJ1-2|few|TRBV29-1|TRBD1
TGCAGTGTCGAGGGGGCTCAAGGCTACACCTTC
CSVEGAQGYTF
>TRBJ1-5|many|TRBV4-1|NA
TGCGCTGCCGGGGGGGCAGGTCAGCCCCAGCATTTT
CAAGGAGQPQHF
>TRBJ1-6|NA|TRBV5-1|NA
TGCGCCAGCAGCCCGGGGGGGACTTCACCCCTCCACTTT
CASSPGGTSPLHF
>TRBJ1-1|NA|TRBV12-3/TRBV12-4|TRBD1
TGTGCCAGCAGCCAAGTGAAGGCGACAGGGAACACTGGAGCTTTCTTT
CASSQVKATGNTGAFF
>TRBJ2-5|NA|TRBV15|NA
TGTGCCACCAGCAGTGCTAGAGACGGGGATGAGACCCAGTACTTC
CATSSARDGDETQYF
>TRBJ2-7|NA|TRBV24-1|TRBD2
TGTGCCACCAGTGCCCCGACTCTCACTAGCGCCAGAGAGCAGTACTTC
CATSAPTLTSAREQYF
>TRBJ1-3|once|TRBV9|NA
TGTGCCAGCAGCGGCGGGGGGGCTGGAAACACCATATATTTT
CASSGGGAGNTIYF
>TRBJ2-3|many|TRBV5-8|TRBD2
TGTGCCAGCAGCCGTGGAGCGGGAGCAGGAGATACGCAGTATTTT
CASSRGAGAGDTQYF
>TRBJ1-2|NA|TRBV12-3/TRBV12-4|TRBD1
TGTGCCAGCAGTTCTAACCGGGACAGGGGGTCTTATGGCTACACCTTC
CASSSNRDRGSYGYTF
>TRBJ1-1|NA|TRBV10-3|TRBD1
TGTGCCTCAAAACCGGGACAGGGAAACACTGAAGCTTTCTTT
CASKPGQGNTEAFF